This T cell receptor (beta chain) is from a study of memory CD4+ T cells and cytomegalovirus serostatus. Background on the study: Healthy Belgian adult donors included several CMV-positive and around 25 CMV-negative people. Points from the study as a whole: Repertoires predicted CMV serostatus with median bootstrapped AUC of about 0.96. Each of approximately 69 CMV-associated TCRbeta sequences occurred in one to five individuals.

Details on this clone: The antigen remains unidentified.

The sort gate was single viable CD3+CD4+CD8-CD45RO+ cells for memory CD4+ T cells. Assay used: immunoSEQ multiplex PCR; TCRdb lists only in-frame clones, some missing. The sample holds about 67,000 clones, 70% to 80% seen once. The CDR3 consists of 16 residues. Germline loops: CDR1 MNHEY, CDR2 SVGAGI. V lost 0 bases, J lost 3 bases, and 15 bases lay in between. The TCR was taken from an adult in good health and CMV-seropositive. Sequenced sample: memory CD4+ T cells from blood. The chain carries TRBV6-5 and TRBJ2-7; tentative D call: TRBD1 (6 bases). Here the CDR3 reads CASSYSQGMTGYEQYF. DNA for the CDR3: TGTGCCAGCAGTTACTCACAGGGCATGACGGGCTACGAGCAGTACTTC.